This T cell receptor beta chain was observed in a study of graft-versus-host responses after intestinal transplantation. Study results and limitations: High graft-versus-host to host-versus-graft clonal ratios were found in allografts of patients who had graft-donor T cell macrochimerism.

The V gene's germline CDR1 is SEHNR and CDR2 FQNEAQ (reference sequence). The CDR3 contains 14 residues. With V trimmed by 5 bases and J by 5 bases, 7 bases remained unmatched. The repertoire was sequenced with immunoSEQ multiplex PCR; TCRdb's copy has only in-frame clones and lacks some. Found here are 60,000 to 90,000 clones, 80% to 95% of them singletons; the top ten hold under 1.5%. In the case of this clone: The antigen is not known.

The sample in question was unstimulated CD8+ T cells sorted from spleen or lymph node cells, obtained before intestinal transplant. The J gene is TRBJ2-7, the V gene TRBV7-9; 9 bases map to TRBD1. The source is a human donor who received an intestinal transplant. CDR3 protein: CASSPRDRDHEQYF. The DNA for the CDR3 is TGTGCCAGCAGCCCTAGGGACAGGGACCACGAGCAGTACTTC.